These 16 T cell receptor beta chains originate from one sample sequenced in a study of CD4 and CD8 cells across lung adenocarcinoma regions. A single record per CDR3 protein comes from TCRdb applying MiXCR to the PCR reads. The repertoire has more than 9,500 distinct CDR3 sequences, approximately 56% of them found once; the top ten carry roughly 40%. The sample taken for sequencing was CD8+ T cells from the margin of a lung tumor. These receptors were taken from a female donor with lung adenocarcinoma. The CD4 and CD8 labels of this study may be unreliable.

By sample share, this clonotype is medium-sized (0.01 to 0.1%). This CDR3 reads CASTHYNEQFF. In nucleotides, the CDR3 is TGTGCCAGCACCCATTACAATGAGCAGTTCTTC. This chain connects TRBV6-6 to TRBJ2-1; no firm D call. Trimming took 7 bases from V and 4 from J, leaving 5 bases between them. Germline lookup yields CDR1 MNHNY and CDR2 SVGAGI (reference sequence). This CDR3 is 11 amino acids long.

Notes on this clonotype: At one end, the junction sequence differs from germline, possibly due to a read error. The chain is built from TRBV6-1 and TRBJ2-4; weak D call: TRBD1 (6 bases). Germline CDR1 reads MNHNS; CDR2 reads SASEGT. This CDR3 contains 14 residues. The CDR3 nucleotides read TGTGCCAGCAGTGAACTGGGGGCCAAAAATATTCAGTACTTT. Residues: CASSELGAKNIQYF.

The J gene is TRBJ1-1, the V gene TRBV6-1; possible D gene TRBD1, 6 bases. The CDR3 has 13 residues. CDR1 is MNHNS and CDR2 is SASEGT in the germline V gene. V lost 7 bases to trimming and J lost 1 base, with 10 bases between them. The CDR3 DNA follows: TGTGCCAGCACCGTGGACAGGAACACTGAAGCTTTCTTT. This sequence encodes CASTVDRNTEAFF.

The rearrangement links TRBV6-1 to TRBJ2-2; possible D gene TRBD2, 6 bases. The CDR3 sequence is 15 residues long. Trimming stripped 5 bases from V and 6 bases from J, with 16 bases between. Germline CDR1 reads MNHNS; CDR2 reads SASEGT. The DNA of the CDR3 is TGTGCCAGCAGTCCCAAAGGAGGGTGGGCCGGGGAGCTGTTTTTT. Translation gives CASSPKGGWAGELFF.

This chain joins TRBV6-2 or TRBV6-3 and TRBJ1-5; D gene uncertain. The CDR3 is 13 amino acids. The germline V and J ends were trimmed by 5 bases and 2 bases, with 7 bases remaining between them. Germline-derived CDR1 and CDR2 are MNHEY and SVGEGT. The CDR3 region is CASSRTGNQPQHF. In DNA form, the CDR3 reads TGTGCCAGCAGTCGGACGGGCAATCAGCCCCAGCATTTT.

This chain connects TRBV10-2 to TRBJ2-1; the match to TRBD2 covers 12 bases. Germline CDR1 is WSHSY and CDR2 is SAAADI. The CDR3 has 14 residues. V lost 5 bases and J lost 7; bases outside the gene matches: 3. The CDR3 reads CASSSSGRGNEQFF. The CDR3 DNA follows: TGCGCCAGCAGTTCTAGCGGGAGGGGGAATGAGCAGTTCTTC.

The chain combines TRBV6-5 with TRBJ2-1; maybe TRBD1 (5 bases). CDR1 and CDR2 from the germline V gene are MNHEY and SVGAGI. V was cut by 2 bases and J by 4 bases, with 15 bases left in between. CDR3 length: 16 residues. The CDR3 reads CASSYGHRRGYNEQFF. CDR3 sequence (DNA): TGTGCCAGCAGTTACGGTCACCGTAGGGGATACAATGAGCAGTTCTTC.

The chain carries TRBV6-1 and TRBJ2-4; 7 positions agree with TRBD1. The germline gives CDR1 MNHNS, CDR2 SASEGT. The CDR3 loop spans 16 amino acids. With 5 bases clipped from V and 6 bases from J, the junction kept 13 bases outside the gene matches. This CDR3 reads CASSPRGLRTTNIQYF. The CDR3 nucleotides read TGTGCCAGCAGTCCTAGGGGGCTGCGAACCACAAACATTCAGTACTTC.

A few counts support this clonotype. The V and J genes are TRBV4-1 and TRBJ1-6, with a tentative D call TRBD1 (5 bases). V was cut by 1 base and J by 5 bases, with 12 bases left in between. This CDR3 region has 16 residues. CDR1 and CDR2 from the germline V gene are MGHRA and YSYEKL. CDR3: CASSQAPGTDNSPLHF. CDR3 coding DNA: TGCGCCAGCAGCCAAGCTCCCGGGACTGATAATTCACCCCTCCACTTT.

This clonotype was observed a handful of times. The chain joins TRBV6-5 to TRBJ2-3, with D perhaps matching TRBD2 (7 bases). The CDR3 length is 15 residues. Germline assignment: CDR1 MNHEY and CDR2 SVGAGI. V gave up 2 bases and J gave up 4 bases, with 13 bases separating them. The CDR3 DNA is TGTGCCAGCAGTTACGGCGGGGGCCGGGCAGATACGCAGTATTTT. This gives the protein CASSYGGGRADTQYF.

This clonotype is medium-sized by share. The chain couples TRBV6-1 to TRBJ1-6; D unclear. The CDR3 has 12 amino acids. The germline V and J ends were trimmed by 6 bases and 13 bases, with 13 bases remaining between them. The germline V gene has CDR1 MNHNS and CDR2 SASEGT. The CDR3 DNA is TGTGCCAGCAGGGAAACCGCTGGCCCCCTCCACTTT. Translation gives CASRETAGPLHF.

In this sample, this clonotype turned up a few times. J is TRBJ1-3 and V is TRBV6-7; D unresolved. TRBV6-7 is noted as an ORF with a role that remains uncertain. The CDR3 extends over 16 amino acids. The V end lost 2 bases, the J end lost 0 bases, and 11 bases lay between the germline ends. The CDR3 DNA reads TGTGCCAGCAGTTACCAGACACCGAACTCTGGAAACACCATATATTTT. It specifies CASSYQTPNSGNTIYF.

V is TRBV4-2 and J is TRBJ2-4; D possibly uses TRBD1 or TRBD2 (6 bases each). With 4 bases removed from V and 8 bases from J, the gap between germline ends came to 24 bases. The germline CDR1 and CDR2 sequences are LGHNA and YNFKEQ. The CDR3 is made up of 17 amino acids. The DNA for the CDR3 is TGTGCCAGCAGCCGCGGAGGGGGGCGGGGAGCCACAGACATTCAGTACTTC. It translates to CASSRGGGRGATDIQYF.

This chain joins TRBV6-4 and TRBJ1-1; TRBD1 matches at 8 bases. V dropped 6 bases and J dropped 0; count of bases not matched to a gene: 6. The CDR3 contains 15 residues. CDR1 and CDR2 (germline): MRHNA, SNTAGT. CDR3 in amino acids: CASSRTGTLNTEAFF. The CDR3 nucleotides read TGTGCCAGCAGCCGGACAGGGACTTTGAACACTGAAGCTTTCTTT.

This clonotype was seen a few times. The V and J genes are TRBV5-6 and TRBJ1-2, with D perhaps matching TRBD1 (5 bases). The germline CDR1 and CDR2 sequences are SGHDT and YYEEEE. The germline V and J ends were trimmed by 4 bases and 3 bases, with 7 bases remaining between them. The length of the CDR3 is 12 residues. The CDR3, as DNA: TGTGCCAGCAGCGGGGGGGACTATGGCTACACCTTC. This sequence encodes CASSGGDYGYTF.

This clonotype was counted only a few times. The J gene is TRBJ2-1, the V gene TRBV6-1; 8 bases are a match to TRBD2. Unmatched junction bases numbered 5, after V lost 5 bases and J lost 2 bases. From germline, CDR1 is MNHNS and CDR2 SASEGT. The CDR3 is made up of 15 amino acids. CDR3 residues: CASSSGRGTYNEQFF. The CDR3 nucleotides read TGTGCCAGCAGTAGCGGGAGAGGGACCTACAATGAGCAGTTCTTC.